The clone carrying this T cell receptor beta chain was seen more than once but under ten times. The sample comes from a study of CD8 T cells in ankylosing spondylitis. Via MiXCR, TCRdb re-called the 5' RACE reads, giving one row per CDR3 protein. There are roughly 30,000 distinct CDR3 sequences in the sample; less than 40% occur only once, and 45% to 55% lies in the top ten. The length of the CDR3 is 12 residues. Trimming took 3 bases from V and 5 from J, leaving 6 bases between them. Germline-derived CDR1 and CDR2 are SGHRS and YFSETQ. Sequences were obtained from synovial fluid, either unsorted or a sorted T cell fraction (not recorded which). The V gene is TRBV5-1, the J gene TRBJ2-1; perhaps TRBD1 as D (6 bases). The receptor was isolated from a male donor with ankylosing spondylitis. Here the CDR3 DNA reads TGCGCCAGCAGCTGGACAGACAATGAGCAGTTCTTC. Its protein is CASSWTDNEQFF.